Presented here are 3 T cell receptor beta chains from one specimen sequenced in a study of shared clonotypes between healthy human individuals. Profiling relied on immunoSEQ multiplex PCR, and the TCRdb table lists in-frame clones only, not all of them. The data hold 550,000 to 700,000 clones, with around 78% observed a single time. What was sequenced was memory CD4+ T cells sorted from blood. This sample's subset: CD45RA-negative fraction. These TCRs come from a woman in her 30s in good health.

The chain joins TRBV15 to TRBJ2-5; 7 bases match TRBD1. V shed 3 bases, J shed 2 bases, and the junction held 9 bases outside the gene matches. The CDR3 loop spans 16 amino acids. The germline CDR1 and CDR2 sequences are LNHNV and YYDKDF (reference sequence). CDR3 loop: CATSRTRQGPQETQYF. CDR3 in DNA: TGTGCCACCAGCAGGACCCGACAGGGACCACAAGAGACCCAGTACTTC. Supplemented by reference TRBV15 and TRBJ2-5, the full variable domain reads DAMVIQNPRYQVTQFGKPVTLSCSQTLNHNVMYWYQQKSSQAPKLLFHYYDKDFNNEADTPDNFQSRRPNTSFCFLDIRSPGLGDTAMYLCATSRTRQGPQETQYFGPGTRLLVL.

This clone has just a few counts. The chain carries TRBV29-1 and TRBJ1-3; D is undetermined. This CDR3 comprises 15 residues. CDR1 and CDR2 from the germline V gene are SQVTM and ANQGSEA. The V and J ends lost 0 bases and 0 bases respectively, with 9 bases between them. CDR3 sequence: CSVEDPAYSGNTIYF. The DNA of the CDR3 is TGCAGCGTTGAAGATCCGGCCTACTCTGGAAACACCATATATTTT.

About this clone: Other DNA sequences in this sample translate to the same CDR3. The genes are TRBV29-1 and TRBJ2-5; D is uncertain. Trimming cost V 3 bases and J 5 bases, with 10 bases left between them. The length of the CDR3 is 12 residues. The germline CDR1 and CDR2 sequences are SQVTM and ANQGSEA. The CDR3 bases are TGCAGCGTTGACTCTGGACGGGAGACCCAGTACTTC. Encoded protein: CSVDSGRETQYF.